This T cell receptor beta chain comes out of a study of CD8 T cells in Susac syndrome. This clonotype was seen a single time. Random hexamers were used to reverse transcribe 0.5 to 1 ug of RNA. Amplification of TCR beta CDR3 used immunoSEQ multiplex PCR across 54 Vbeta and 13 Jbeta. TCRdb fed the immunoSEQ multiplex PCR reads into MiXCR, producing one record per CDR3 protein. Among about 440,000 distinct CDR3 sequences, more than 80% were seen once, and the ten largest hold 0.09% to 0.15%. With 3 bases removed from V and 1 base from J, the gap between germline ends came to 15 bases. This CDR3 is 15 amino acids long. CDR1 and CDR2 from the germline V gene are GTSNPN and SVGIG (reference sequence). Sequencing of TCR beta, carried out with a high-throughput approach, was applied to CD8+ and CD4+ T cells from the blood.

The sample taken for sequencing was CD8+ T cells from PBMCs. This TCR was sampled from a human donor with multiple sclerosis. The V gene is TRBV30, the J gene TRBJ1-1; possible D gene TRBD1, 5 bases. CDR3 coding DNA: TGTGCCTGGAGCCCAGGAGCAGGGACGAACACTGAAGCTTTCTTT. Encoded protein: CAWSPGAGTNTEAFF.